This TCR beta chain was retrieved from a study of OX40 agonist ivuxolimab in advanced cancers. Clones were sequenced by immunoSEQ multiplex PCR, and TCRdb holds only the in-frame ones, with some missing. The sample has some 87,000 clones, approximately 93% seen once; the top ten hold about 11%. Germline V gene lookup returns CDR1 MDHEN and CDR2 SYDVKM. The CDR3 is 16 amino acids. Trimming left V 6 bases short and J 4 bases short, with 21 bases between. This TCR was recovered from an adult with an advanced solid tumor such as melanoma, head and neck, liver or kidney cancer. Sample: CD4+ or CD8+ T cells sorted from blood, taken in a trial of the OX40 agonist ivuxolimab. V and J are TRBV28 and TRBJ1-2; D call uncertain. CDR3 DNA sequence: TGTGCCAGCAGAAACAGACAATCCAACTACCTCTATGGCTACACCTTC. It translates to CASRNRQSNYLYGYTF.